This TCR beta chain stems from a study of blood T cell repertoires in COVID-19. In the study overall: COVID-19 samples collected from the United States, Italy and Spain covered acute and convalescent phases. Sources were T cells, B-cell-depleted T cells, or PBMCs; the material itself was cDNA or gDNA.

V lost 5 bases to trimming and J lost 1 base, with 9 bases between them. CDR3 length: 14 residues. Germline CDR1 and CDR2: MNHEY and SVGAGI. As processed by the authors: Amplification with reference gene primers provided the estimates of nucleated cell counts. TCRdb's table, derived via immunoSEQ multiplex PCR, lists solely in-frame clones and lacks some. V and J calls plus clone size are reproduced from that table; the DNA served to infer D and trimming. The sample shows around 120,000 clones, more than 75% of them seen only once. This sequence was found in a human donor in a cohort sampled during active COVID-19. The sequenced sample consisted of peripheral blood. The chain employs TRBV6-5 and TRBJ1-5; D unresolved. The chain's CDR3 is CASSQLESNQPQHF. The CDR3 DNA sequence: TGTGCCAGCAGTCAGTTGGAGAGCAATCAGCCCCAGCATTTT.